Listed below are T cell receptor beta chains from one sample, sequenced in a study of blood T cell repertoires in COVID-19. TCRdb's copy holds only in-frame clones and misses some; the assay was immunoSEQ multiplex PCR. Among 200,000 or so clones, approximately 83% were seen once, and the ten largest hold around 7%. Specimen: PBMCs or T cells enriched from blood (not recorded which). These TCRs come from a man aged 35-49 years who had recovered from COVID-19. The CDR3 runs from the conserved cysteine through the conserved F or W. D genes are given only for firm matches. Clone size, where shown, is once, few, many, or a class for clones that have expanded.

size,D,J,V,DNA,CDR3
.,.,TRBJ1-2,TRBV6-5,TGTGCCAGCAGCTATACAGGGCCCGGCTACACCTTC,CASSYTGPGYTF
.,TRBD2,TRBJ2-7,TRBV15,TGTGCCACCAGCATGACTAGCGGGGGGATGTACTTC,CATSMTSGGMYF
.,.,TRBJ1-5,TRBV19,TGTGCCAGTAAAAAGACAGTTCCCAATCAGCCCCAGCATTTT,CASKKTVPNQPQHF
once,.,TRBJ1-6,TRBV7-9,TGTGCCAGCAGCTTAGAAGAGAATTCACCCCTCCACTTT,CASSLEENSPLHF
.,TRBD1,TRBJ1-2,TRBV5-5,TGTGCCAGCAGCGCCGACAGGGAGAACTATGGCTACACCTTC,CASSADRENYGYTF
.,TRBD1,TRBJ1-1,TRBV27,TGTGCCAGCAGTTTGACAGGGGGGTTCACTGAAGCTTTCTTT,CASSLTGGFTEAFF
.,.,TRBJ1-3,TRBV12-3/TRBV12-4,TGTGCCAGCAGTATCCTACCTGGAAACACCATATATTTT,CASSILPGNTIYF
.,TRBD2,TRBJ2-7,TRBV5-1,TGCGCCAGCAGGCCAAGGGGCGCGGGGGGGCCCGACGAGCAGTACTTC,CASRPRGAGGPDEQYF
.,TRBD1,TRBJ2-1,TRBV28,TGTGCCAGCAGCCAAGGACAGGGGGCAAACAATGAGCAGTTCTTC,CASSQGQGANNEQFF
.,.,TRBJ2-2,TRBV19,TGTGCCAGTAGTATTCGGCGGAACGCGAACACCGGGGAGCTGTTTTTT,CASSIRRNANTGELFF
once,.,TRBJ1-2,TRBV7-9,TGTGCCAGCAGCTCGTTGGCAACAGGAGATGGCTACACCTTC,CASSSLATGDGYTF
.,TRBD1,TRBJ1-6,TRBV9,TGTGCCAGCAGCGTAGGGCCCCTGACAGGGAGAGCACCCCTCCACTTT,CASSVGPLTGRAPLHF
.,TRBD1,TRBJ1-2,TRBV27,TGTGCCAGCAGTTTACAACTACAGGGGAACTATGGCTACACCTTC,CASSLQLQGNYGYTF
.,TRBD1,TRBJ1-6,TRBV3-1/TRBV3-2,TGTGCCAGCAGCCCCAGGACAGGGTATAATTCACCCCTCCACTTT,CASSPRTGYNSPLHF
once,TRBD1,TRBJ2-5,TRBV4-3,TGCGCCAGCAGCCAAGGACCACCCGAGGGGGCTGTGGAGACCCAGTACTTC,CASSQGPPEGAVETQYF
.,.,TRBJ2-4,TRBV28,TGTGCCAGCAGTTTACCTGTCAGCGGTCGGGCCAAAAACATTCAGTACTTC,CASSLPVSGRAKNIQYF
.,.,TRBJ1-1,TRBV29-1,TGCAGCGTGGGGCAGAGGAACACTGAAGCTTTCTTT,CSVGQRNTEAFF
.,.,TRBJ1-5,TRBV6-1,TGTGCCAGCAGTGATTATTTTACGGGGAGGCAGCCCCAGCATTTT,CASSDYFTGRQPQHF
.,TRBD1,TRBJ1-2,TRBV4-3,TGCGCCAGCAGCCAAGACAGGGGGCGCCGCGTCTATGGCTACACCTTC,CASSQDRGRRVYGYTF
.,.,TRBJ1-1,TRBV29-1,TGCAGCGCCTCGAGGGCGTCGCAAGGGACTGAAGCTTTCTTT,CSASRASQGTEAFF
.,.,TRBJ1-4,TRBV7-9,TGTGCCAGCAGCACGGGGAGTGGAAAACTGTTTTTT,CASSTGSGKLFF
few,.,TRBJ1-6,TRBV28,TGTGCCAGCAGCACCCCTCCCGAGGTCGCCTATAATTCACCCCTCCACTTT,CASSTPPEVAYNSPLHF
.,TRBD2,TRBJ2-7,TRBV28,TGTGCCAGCACCATCCCTAGCGGGGGGGCCTTTTCCGAGCAGTACTTC,CASTIPSGGAFSEQYF
.,TRBD1,TRBJ1-6,TRBV10-3,TGTGCCACCTCCCGGGACAGCGTCTATAATTCACCCCTCCACTTT,CATSRDSVYNSPLHF
few,.,TRBJ1-2,TRBV2,TGTGCCAGCAGTGAAGCGACACTTAAGGCAGGTGATGGCTACACCTTC,CASSEATLKAGDGYTF
.,TRBD1,TRBJ1-3,TRBV5-4,TGTGCCAGCAGCCCACCGACAGGGACTGGAAACACCATATATTTT,CASSPPTGTGNTIYF
.,.,TRBJ1-2,TRBV24-1,TGTGCCACCAGTGATTTTACAGGATTCGGCTACACCTTC,CATSDFTGFGYTF
many,.,TRBJ1-1,TRBV6-5,TGTGCCAGCAGTTACGACAGGAAGAACACTGAAGCTTTCTTT,CASSYDRKNTEAFF
few,TRBD1,TRBJ1-2,TRBV9,TGTGCCAGTGCAGGGGGCGAGTCTTTAGGTGGCTACACCTTC,CASAGGESLGGYTF